This section outlines one T cell receptor beta chain sequence together with its context. It lacks a known antigen. No much larger clone is present one base from it, and per-base qualities are unavailable. The sample belongs to a study of CD8+ T cells in alopecia areata (dated by TCRdb to 2016 to 2019). Regarding the research as a whole: The treated patients took part in an open-label pilot trial in which moderate-to-severe alopecia areata was treated with oral tofacitinib at 5 to 10 mg twice daily. To study T cell clonal expansion in alopecia areata, the researchers applied high-throughput TCRbeta sequencing to both the C3H/HeJ mouse model and human patients. Amplification of TCRbeta CDR3 regions was done by immunoSEQ multiplex PCR using 35 Vbeta forward primers and 13 Jbeta reverse primers. Clonality in the scalp was compared among normal scalp (n=4), patchy alopecia areata scalp (n=8), and alopecia totalis/universalis scalp (n=8). RNA was obtained with the PAXgene miRNA kit for fixed scalp, the miRNeasy kit for PBMCs, and the RNeasy kit for mouse skin. Patients received tofacitinib for 6 to 18 months and were then followed off drug for 6 months to check for delayed response and recurrence. In treated patients, disease severity was measured using the SALT score, which gives the percentage of scalp surface area affected. On the human side, TCRbeta sequencing was run on scalp tissue and on sorted CD4+ and CD8+ peripheral blood T cells from healthy controls and from alopecia areata patients with either patchy or totalis/universalis disease. Biopsies were taken from tofacitinib-treated patients at baseline and at 4 and 24 weeks of treatment, and a later scalp biopsy was taken in several of the tofacitinib-treated patients.

In the paper's terms, the time point label means: 4 weeks on oral tofacitinib. This sample's treatment or condition label indicates: oral pan-JAK inhibitor, 5-10 mg twice daily. Lesional scalp punch biopsies and peripheral blood were obtained from alopecia areata patients. After PBMCs were isolated by density centrifugation and stained for CD3, CD4 and CD8, a FACSAria was used to sort CD4+ and CD8+ T cells. The paper as a whole reports these results and caveats: Shared TCR sequences between patients were less evident than in mice, which may be partly attributable to HLA diversity in the patient population. Resident alphabeta T cells in normal human skin are also sequenced, complicating scalp TCR repertoire analysis, unlike mouse skin dominated by gammadelta T cells. During tofacitinib treatment, many expanded lesional clones stuck around in both scalp and blood, and this persistence may partly explain why relapse happens after treatment is stopped. Because the treated cohort was small and had only one nonresponder, larger studies are needed to examine links between baseline CD8+ expansion and response. Tofacitinib significantly lowered scalp clonality and the number of expanded CD8+ clones among the top 100 scalp clones. Lesional scalp, especially in alopecia totalis/universalis, showed higher clonality and more expanded CD8+ clones than normal scalp, suggesting antigenic drive.

Library preparation employed the immunoSEQ multiplex PCR assay. To provide template for TCR sequencing, every sample had RNA extracted and reverse transcribed into cDNA. First-strand cDNA was synthesized with SuperScript III using a 2:1 mix of oligo-dT and random hexamers. A synthetic immune receptor repertoire was used to measure amplification bias, and any remaining bias was corrected computationally. Per the source publication's procedure: Raw reads were preprocessed to remove errors, and CDR3 was defined according to IMGT conventions as the region from the conserved cysteine to phenylalanine. Clonality was computed as 1 minus the Shannon entropy, with the entropy normalized by log2 of the number of productive unique TCRs. Whether scalp clones were CD4 or CD8 was inferred by matching scalp TCRbeta sequences against CD4 and CD8 repertoires sorted from blood. Held by TCRdb, this immuneACCESS table contains in-frame sequences only and omits some clones. Under half of the omission traces to an unresolved V gene where checked; the cause of the rest is unknown. That table gives V, J and clone size, and the DNA gave D and trimming. The sample table lists around 190,000 clones, around 65% of them with a count of one. The ten top clones hold 4% to 5% of the sample.

This receptor was identified in a human donor with alopecia areata. Sample: CD4+ T cells sorted from blood, taken at week 4, from a patient treated with tofacitinib.

At the DNA level, the sequence is TGCAGCGCTCTCGGGCCGCCCGGGGTAGATGAGCAGTTCTTC. The resulting protein is CSALGPPGVDEQFF. Recombination linked TRBV29-1 to TRBJ2-1; the D region possibly corresponds to TRBD2 (5 bases align). Sequences SQVTM (CDR1) and ANQGSEA (CDR2) are obtained from the germline V gene. Trimming costs V 7 bases and J 8 bases, and their ends lie 21 bases apart. The CDR3 covers 14 residues, taking in both the cysteine and the phenylalanine. Solely the CDR3 DNA is kept, with 42 bases framed from the first base.